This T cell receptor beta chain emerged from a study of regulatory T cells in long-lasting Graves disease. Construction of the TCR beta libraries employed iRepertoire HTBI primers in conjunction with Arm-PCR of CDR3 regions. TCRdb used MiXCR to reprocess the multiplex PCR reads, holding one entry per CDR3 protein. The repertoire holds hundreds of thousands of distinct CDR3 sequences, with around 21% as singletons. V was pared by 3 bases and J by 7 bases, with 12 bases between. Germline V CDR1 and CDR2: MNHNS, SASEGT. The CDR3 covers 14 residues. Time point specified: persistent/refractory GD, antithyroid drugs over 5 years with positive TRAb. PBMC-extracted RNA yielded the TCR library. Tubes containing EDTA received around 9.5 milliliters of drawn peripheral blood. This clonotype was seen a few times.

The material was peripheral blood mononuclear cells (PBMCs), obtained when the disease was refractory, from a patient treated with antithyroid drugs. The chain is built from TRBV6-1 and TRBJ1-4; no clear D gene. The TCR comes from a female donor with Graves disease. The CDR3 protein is CASSDAAAGEKLFF. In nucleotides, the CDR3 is TGTGCCAGCAGTGACGCAGCCGCAGGTGAAAAACTGTTTTTT.